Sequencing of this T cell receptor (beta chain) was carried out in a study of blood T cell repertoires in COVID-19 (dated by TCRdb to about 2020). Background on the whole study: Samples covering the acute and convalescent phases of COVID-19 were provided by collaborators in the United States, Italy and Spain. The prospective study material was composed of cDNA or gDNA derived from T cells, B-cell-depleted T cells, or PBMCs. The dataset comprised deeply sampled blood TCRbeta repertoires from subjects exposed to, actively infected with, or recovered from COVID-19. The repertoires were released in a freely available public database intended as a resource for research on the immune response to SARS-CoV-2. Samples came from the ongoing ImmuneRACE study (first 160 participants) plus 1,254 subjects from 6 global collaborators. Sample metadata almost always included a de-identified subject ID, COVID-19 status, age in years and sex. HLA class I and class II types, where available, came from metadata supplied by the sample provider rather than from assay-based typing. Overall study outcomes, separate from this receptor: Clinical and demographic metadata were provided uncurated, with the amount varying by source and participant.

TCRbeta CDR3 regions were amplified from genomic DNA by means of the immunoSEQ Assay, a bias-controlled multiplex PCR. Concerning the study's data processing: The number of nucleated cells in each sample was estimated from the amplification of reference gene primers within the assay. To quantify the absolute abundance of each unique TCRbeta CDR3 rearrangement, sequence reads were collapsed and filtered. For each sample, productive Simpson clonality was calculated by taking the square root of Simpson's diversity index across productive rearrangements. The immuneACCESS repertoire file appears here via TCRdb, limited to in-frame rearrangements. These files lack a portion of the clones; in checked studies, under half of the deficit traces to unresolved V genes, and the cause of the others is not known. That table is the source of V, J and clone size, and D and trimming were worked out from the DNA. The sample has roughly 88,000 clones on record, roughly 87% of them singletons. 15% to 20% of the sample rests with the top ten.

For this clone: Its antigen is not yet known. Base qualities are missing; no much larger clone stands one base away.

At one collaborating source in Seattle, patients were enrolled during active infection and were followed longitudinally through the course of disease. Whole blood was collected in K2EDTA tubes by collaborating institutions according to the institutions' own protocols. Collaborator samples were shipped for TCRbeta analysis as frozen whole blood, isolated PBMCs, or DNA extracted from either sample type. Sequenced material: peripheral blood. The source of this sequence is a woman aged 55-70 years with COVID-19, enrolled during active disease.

The CDR3 region has the sequence CASSPLPGTGEETQYF. The DNA reads TGTGCCAGCTCACCACTTCCCGGGACAGGGGAAGAGACCCAGTACTTC. Here the chain combines TRBV18 and TRBJ2-5; TRBD1 agrees with 10 junctional bases. Trimming accounts for 1 base at V and 3 bases at J, while the number of junction bases matched to no gene is 5. Via the germline V gene, CDR1 is KGHSH and CDR2 LQKENI. The CDR3 starts with the cysteine, ends with the phenylalanine, and has 16 residues. Of the read, only the CDR3 DNA is kept; its 48 bases are in frame from base 1.